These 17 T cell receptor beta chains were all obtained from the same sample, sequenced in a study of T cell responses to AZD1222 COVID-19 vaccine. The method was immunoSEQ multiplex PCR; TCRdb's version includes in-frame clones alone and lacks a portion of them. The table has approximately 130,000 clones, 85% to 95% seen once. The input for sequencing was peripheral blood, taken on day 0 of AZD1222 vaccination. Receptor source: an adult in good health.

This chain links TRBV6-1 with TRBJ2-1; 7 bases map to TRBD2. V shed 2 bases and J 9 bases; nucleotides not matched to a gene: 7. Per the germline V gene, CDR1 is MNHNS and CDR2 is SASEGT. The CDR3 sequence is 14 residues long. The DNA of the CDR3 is TGTGCCAGCAGTGAATTGTTGGGGGAGGGTGAGCAGTTCTTC. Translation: CASSELLGEGEQFF.

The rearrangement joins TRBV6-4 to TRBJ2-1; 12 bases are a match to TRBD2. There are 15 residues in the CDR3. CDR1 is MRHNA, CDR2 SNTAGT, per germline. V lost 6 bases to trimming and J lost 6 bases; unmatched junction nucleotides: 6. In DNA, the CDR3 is TGTGCCAGCAGCGAACTAGCGGGAGGCTCCAATGAGCAGTTCTTC. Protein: CASSELAGGSNEQFF.

The CDR3 is CASGRGDNYGYTF. CDR3 nucleotide sequence: TGTGCCAGCGGTCGAGGGGACAACTATGGCTACACCTTC. The rearrangement links TRBV28 to TRBJ1-2; TRBD1 might be the D (5 bases). Trimming removed 8 bases from V and 2 bases from J, with 12 bases in between. This CDR3 has 13 residues. Germline CDR1 reads MDHEN; CDR2 reads SYDVKM.

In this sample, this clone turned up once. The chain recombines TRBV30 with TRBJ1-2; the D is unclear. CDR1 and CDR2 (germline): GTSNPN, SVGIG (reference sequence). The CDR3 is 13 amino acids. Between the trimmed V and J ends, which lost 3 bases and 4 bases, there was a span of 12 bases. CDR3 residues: CAWSSGYAYGYTF. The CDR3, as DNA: TGTGCCTGGAGCTCGGGTTACGCCTATGGCTACACCTTC.

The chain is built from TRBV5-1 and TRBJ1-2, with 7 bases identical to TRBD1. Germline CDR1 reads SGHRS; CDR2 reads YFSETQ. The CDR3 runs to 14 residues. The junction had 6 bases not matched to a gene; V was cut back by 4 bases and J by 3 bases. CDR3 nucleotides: TGCGCCAGCAGCCCTGGGACAGCCGACTATGGCTACACCTTC. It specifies CASSPGTADYGYTF. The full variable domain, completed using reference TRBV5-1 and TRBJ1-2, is KAGVTQTPRYLIKTRGQQVTLSCSPISGHRSVSWYQQTPGQGLQFLFEYFSETQRNKGNFPGRFSGRQFSNSRSEMNVSTLELGDSALYLCASSPGTADYGYTFGSGTRLTVV.

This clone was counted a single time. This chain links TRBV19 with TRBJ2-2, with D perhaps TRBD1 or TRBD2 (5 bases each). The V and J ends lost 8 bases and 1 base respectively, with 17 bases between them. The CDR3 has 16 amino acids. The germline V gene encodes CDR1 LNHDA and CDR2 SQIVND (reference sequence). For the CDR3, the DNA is TGTGCCAGTGCCTCCCCCGGGACGGGGAACACCGGGGAGCTGTTTTTT. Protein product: CASASPGTGNTGELFF. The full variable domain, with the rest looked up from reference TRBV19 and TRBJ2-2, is DGGITQSPKYLFRKEGQNVTLSCEQNLNHDAMYWYRQDPGQGLRLIYYSQIVNDFQKGDIAEGYSVSREKKESFPLTVTSAQKNPTAFYLCASASPGTGNTGELFFGEGSRLTVL.

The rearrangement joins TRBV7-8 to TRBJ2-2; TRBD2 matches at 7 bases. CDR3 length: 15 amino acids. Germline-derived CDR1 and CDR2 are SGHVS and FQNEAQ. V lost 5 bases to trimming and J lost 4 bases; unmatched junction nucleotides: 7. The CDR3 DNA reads TGTGCCAGCAGCGCAAGACTAGCTGGCACCGGGGAGCTGTTTTTT. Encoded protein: CASSARLAGTGELFF.

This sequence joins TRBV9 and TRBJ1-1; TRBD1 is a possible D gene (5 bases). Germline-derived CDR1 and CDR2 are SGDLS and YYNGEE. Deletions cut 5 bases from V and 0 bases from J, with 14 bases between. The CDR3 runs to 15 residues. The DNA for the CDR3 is TGTGCCAGCAGGGGGGTAGGCGATTTGAACACTGAAGCTTTCTTT. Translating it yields CASRGVGDLNTEAFF.

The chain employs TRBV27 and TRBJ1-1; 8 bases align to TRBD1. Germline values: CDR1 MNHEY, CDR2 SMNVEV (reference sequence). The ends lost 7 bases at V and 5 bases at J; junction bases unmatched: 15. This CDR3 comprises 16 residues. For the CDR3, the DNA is TGTGCCAGCATCACCCCCTCGGGCAGGGGGCCGACTGAAGCTTTCTTT. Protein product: CASITPSGRGPTEAFF.

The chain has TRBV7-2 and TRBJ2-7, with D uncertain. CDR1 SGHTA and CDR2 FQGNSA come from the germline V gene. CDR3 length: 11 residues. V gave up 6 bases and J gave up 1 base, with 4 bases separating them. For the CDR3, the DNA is TGTGCCAGCAGTCGATCCTACGAGCAGTACTTC. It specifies CASSRSYEQYF.

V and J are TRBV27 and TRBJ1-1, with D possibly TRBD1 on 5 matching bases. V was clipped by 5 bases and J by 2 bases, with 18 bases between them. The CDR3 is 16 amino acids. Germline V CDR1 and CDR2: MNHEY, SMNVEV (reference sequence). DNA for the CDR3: TGTGCCAGCAGTCCTGCTGGGTGGACAATCAACACTGAAGCTTTCTTT. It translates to CASSPAGWTINTEAFF.

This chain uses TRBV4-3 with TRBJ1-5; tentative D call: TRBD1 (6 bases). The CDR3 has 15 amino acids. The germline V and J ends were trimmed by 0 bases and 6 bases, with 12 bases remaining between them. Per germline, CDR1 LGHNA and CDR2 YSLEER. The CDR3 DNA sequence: TGCGCCAGCAGCCAAGAAAGGGGGGGCGTTCAGCCCCAGCATTTT. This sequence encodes CASSQERGGVQPQHF.

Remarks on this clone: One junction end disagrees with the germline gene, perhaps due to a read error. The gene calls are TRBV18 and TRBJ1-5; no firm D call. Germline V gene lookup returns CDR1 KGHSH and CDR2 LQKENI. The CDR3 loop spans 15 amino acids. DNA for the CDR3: TGTGCCAGTTCACCACCGGTCAGACCAAATCAGCCCCAGCATTTT. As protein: CASSPPVRPNQPQHF.

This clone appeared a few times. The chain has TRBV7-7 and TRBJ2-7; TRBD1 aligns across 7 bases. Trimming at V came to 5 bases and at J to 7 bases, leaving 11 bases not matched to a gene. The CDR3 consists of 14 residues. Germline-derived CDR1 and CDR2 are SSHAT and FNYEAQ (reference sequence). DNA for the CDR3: TGTGCCAGCAGCCTACTATATAGGGGGCGAGAGCAGTACTTC. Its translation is CASSLLYRGREQYF.

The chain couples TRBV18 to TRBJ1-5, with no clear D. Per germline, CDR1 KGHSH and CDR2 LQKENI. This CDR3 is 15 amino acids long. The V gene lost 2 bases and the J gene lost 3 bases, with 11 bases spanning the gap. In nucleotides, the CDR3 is TGTGCCAGCTCACCAGGCGGACGGGACAATCAGCCCCAGCATTTT. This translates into CASSPGGRDNQPQHF.

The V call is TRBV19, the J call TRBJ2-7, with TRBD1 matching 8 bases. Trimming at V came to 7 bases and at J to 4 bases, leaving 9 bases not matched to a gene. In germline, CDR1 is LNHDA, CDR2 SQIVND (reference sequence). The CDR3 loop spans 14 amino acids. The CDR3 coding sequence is TGTGCCAGTACCTCGACAGGGGAGGATTACGAGCAGTACTTC. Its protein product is CASTSTGEDYEQYF. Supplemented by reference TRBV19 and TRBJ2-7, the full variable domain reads DGGITQSPKYLFRKEGQNVTLSCEQNLNHDAMYWYRQDPGQGLRLIYYSQIVNDFQKGDIAEGYSVSREKKESFPLTVTSAQKNPTAFYLCASTSTGEDYEQYFGPGTRLTVT.

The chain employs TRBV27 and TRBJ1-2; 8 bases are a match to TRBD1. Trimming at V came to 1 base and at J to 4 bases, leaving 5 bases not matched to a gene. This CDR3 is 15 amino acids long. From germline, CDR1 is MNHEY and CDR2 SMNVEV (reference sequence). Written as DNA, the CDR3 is TGTGCCAGCAGTTTATTATCAGGGGGCGGCTATGGCTACACCTTC. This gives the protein CASSLLSGGGYGYTF.